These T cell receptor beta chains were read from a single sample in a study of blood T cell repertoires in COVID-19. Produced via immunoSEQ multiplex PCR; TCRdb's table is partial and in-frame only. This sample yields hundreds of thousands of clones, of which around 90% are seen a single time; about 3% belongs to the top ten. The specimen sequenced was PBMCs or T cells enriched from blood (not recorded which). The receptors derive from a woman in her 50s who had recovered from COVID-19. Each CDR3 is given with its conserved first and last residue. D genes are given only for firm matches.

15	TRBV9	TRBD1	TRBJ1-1	TGTGCCAGCAGCGCACCGGGGGACAGGACGGTCGGGGCTTTCTTT	CASSAPGDRTVGAFF
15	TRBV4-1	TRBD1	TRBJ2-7	TGCGCCAGCAGCCCAAGACAGGGAGTTACCTACGAGCAGTACTTC	CASSPRQGVTYEQYF
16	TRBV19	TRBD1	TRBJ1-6	TGTGCCAGTAGTGTATTCCCGGGACAGGGTTTTTCACCCCTCCACTTT	CASSVFPGQGFSPLHF
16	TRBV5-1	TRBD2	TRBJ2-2	TGCGCCAGCAGCTTGGCGTTAGCGGGGGTCACCGGGGAGCTGTTTTTT	CASSLALAGVTGELFF
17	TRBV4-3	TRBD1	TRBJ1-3	TGCGCCAGCAGCCAAGATTCTAGACAGGGGGCTGGAAACACCATATATTTT	CASSQDSRQGAGNTIYF
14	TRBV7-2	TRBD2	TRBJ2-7	TGTGCCAGCAGCCACGGACTAGGACCCTACGAGCAGTACTTC	CASSHGLGPYEQYF
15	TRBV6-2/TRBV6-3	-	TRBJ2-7	TGTGCCAGCACCCCCCAGCGGACGAGCTCCTACGAGCAGTACTTC	CASTPQRTSSYEQYF
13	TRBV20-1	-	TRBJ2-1	TGCAGTGCTAGTAAGGGGTCGGGCAATGAGCAGTTCTTC	CSASKGSGNEQFF
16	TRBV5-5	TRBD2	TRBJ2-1	TGTGCCAGCAGCTTGGCCGGGCTAGCGGGAGTCGATGAGCAGTTCTTC	CASSLAGLAGVDEQFF
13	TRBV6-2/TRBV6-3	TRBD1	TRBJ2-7	TGTGCCAGCAGTTTCCGCAGGGGGCACGAGCAGTACTTC	CASSFRRGHEQYF